The following is a TCR beta chain sequence with its context. In the authors' methods: By means of reference gene primer amplification, nucleated cell counts were estimated. The repertoire was sequenced with immunoSEQ multiplex PCR; TCRdb's copy has only in-frame clones and lacks some. That table supplies the V and J calls and clone size; D and trimming were determined from the DNA. Of some 200,000 clones listed, about nine tenths are singletons. The entry originates in a study of blood T cell repertoires in COVID-19. Study overall: COVID-19 samples from acute and convalescent phases originated in the United States, Italy and Spain. In each case, the material was cDNA or gDNA derived from T cells, B-cell-depleted T cells, or PBMCs.

This CDR3 has 17 amino acids. Germline V gene lookup returns CDR1 SGHDN and CDR2 FVKESK. The V and J ends lost 3 bases and 3 bases, in that order; junction bases with no gene match: 6. The sample was peripheral blood. V gene TRBV14 combines with J gene TRBJ2-6; TRBD1 matches 9 bases. The receptor was derived from a man between 65 and 85 years old with acute or convalescent COVID-19. CDR3 sequence reads: CASSHGQGRRGANVLTF. DNA of the CDR3: TGTGCCAGCAGCCATGGACAGGGGCGGCGTGGGGCCAACGTCCTGACTTTC.